A single sample is the source of the 31 T cell receptor beta chains below, sequenced in a study of control samples from healthy donors and cancer patients. Sequencing was performed with immunoSEQ multiplex PCR; in TCRdb, only in-frame clones are kept and a portion is missing. The sample consists of approximately 120,000 clones, about nine tenths of them appearing once. Sequencing was carried out using blood. The source of these receptors is a man in his forties or fifties in good health.

The V gene is TRBV19, the J gene TRBJ1-1, with D possibly matching TRBD1 (5 bases). Per the germline V gene, CDR1 is LNHDA and CDR2 is SQIVND (reference sequence). Between the trimmed V and J ends, which lost 7 bases and 1 base, there was a span of 16 bases. The CDR3 has 15 residues. The CDR3 coding sequence is TGTGCCAGTACCGCAATCACCGGGGGGAACACTGAAGCTTTCTTT. Its translation is CASTAITGGNTEAFF.

This clone is a singleton in its sample. CDR3 protein: CASSQDGGVGTDTQYF. CDR3 sequence (DNA): TGCGCCAGCAGCCAAGATGGGGGTGTGGGCACAGATACGCAGTATTTT. The V gene is TRBV4-3, the J gene TRBJ2-3; D possibly matches TRBD1 or TRBD2 (5 bases each). Germline V gene lookup returns CDR1 LGHNA and CDR2 YSLEER. This CDR3 has 16 residues. The V gene lost 0 bases and the J gene lost 1 base, with 11 bases spanning the gap.

This clone has only a few counts. The V gene is TRBV18, the J gene TRBJ1-5; tentatively, D is TRBD1 (5 bases). Germline V CDR1 and CDR2: KGHSH, LQKENI. V was cut by 3 bases and J by 7 bases, with 13 bases left in between. This CDR3 has 14 residues. The CDR3: CASSPVGGEQPQHF. CDR3 DNA sequence: TGTGCCAGCTCACCGGTCGGGGGGGAACAGCCCCAGCATTTT.

The genes are TRBV3-1 (or the pseudogene TRBV3-2) and TRBJ1-2; weak D call: TRBD1 (6 bases). Looked up from germline, CDR1 is LGHDT and CDR2 is YNNKEL (reference sequence). The CDR3 spans 14 residues. The V and J ends lost 4 bases and 8 bases respectively, with 17 bases between them. CDR3 nucleotide sequence: TGTGCCAGCAGCCTTAGAGGACAGTTCGGGGGCTACACCTTC. Its protein is CASSLRGQFGGYTF.

This chain uses TRBV18 with TRBJ1-3; 7 nucleotides agree with TRBD1. After removal of 4 bases from V and 2 bases from J, the junction contained 11 bases not matched to a gene. Germline CDR1 is KGHSH and CDR2 is LQKENI. The CDR3 is 17 residues long. CDR3 protein: CASSQLLTGEAGNTIYF. CDR3 coding DNA: TGTGCCAGCTCACAACTCTTAACAGGGGAAGCTGGAAACACCATATATTTT.

CDR3 nucleotides: TGTGCCAGCAGTGACCCAGCGGGGGGAGGGTCGGATACGCAGTATTTT. It yields the protein CASSDPAGGGSDTQYF. V gene TRBV6-1 combines with J gene TRBJ2-3, with TRBD2 matching over 9 bases. With 3 bases clipped from V and 6 bases from J, the junction kept 10 bases outside the gene matches. This CDR3 region has 16 residues. Germline V lookup: CDR1 MNHNS, CDR2 SASEGT.

The chain combines TRBV6-5 with TRBJ1-2; D unresolved. Per the germline V gene, CDR1 is MNHEY and CDR2 is SVGAGI. V was trimmed by 5 bases and J by 2 bases, leaving 9 bases between them. The CDR3 is 13 amino acids. The DNA of the CDR3 is TGTGCCAGCAGTCCCGATCCGAACTATGGCTACACCTTC. Encoded protein: CASSPDPNYGYTF.

The chain is built from TRBV19 and TRBJ1-5; possibly TRBD1 for D (5 bases). V shed 5 bases and J shed 5 bases, with 10 bases lying between them. The CDR3 has 13 amino acids. Germline V CDR1 and CDR2: LNHDA, SQIVND (reference sequence). The CDR3 loop reads CASSQGLYQPQHF. The CDR3 coding sequence is TGTGCCAGTAGTCAGGGTTTGTATCAGCCCCAGCATTTT.

The rearrangement uses TRBV5-1 and TRBJ1-5; D possibly corresponds to TRBD1 (5 bases). The CDR3 runs 16 residues. CDR1 SGHRS and CDR2 YFSETQ come from the germline V gene. Deletions cut 9 bases from V and 6 bases from J, with 25 bases between. The CDR3 nucleotides read TGCGCCAACCTGCTAGAGGACCACGTCGGGGGTCAGCCCCAGCATTTT. This sequence encodes CANLLEDHVGGQPQHF.

On this clone: Additional DNA sequences in this sample encode the identical CDR3. The CDR3 sequence: CASSLARGQPQHF. CDR3 coding DNA: TGTGCCAGCAGTTTAGCCAGGGGGCAGCCCCAGCATTTT. The chain joins TRBV27 to TRBJ1-5, with TRBD1 identical over 7 bases. This CDR3 is 13 amino acids long. Trimming cost V 2 bases and J 7 bases; bases outside gene matches: 2. Germline loops: CDR1 MNHEY, CDR2 SMNVEV (reference sequence).

The chain employs TRBV7-9 and TRBJ2-6; tentative D call: TRBD2 (5 bases). Germline V lookup: CDR1 SEHNR, CDR2 FQNEAQ (reference sequence). The CDR3 extends over 16 amino acids. Trimming pared 5 bases from V and 2 bases from J, leaving 13 bases between. In DNA form, the CDR3 reads TGTGCCAGCAGCCCAAATTTGGGAGCTGGGGCCAACGTCCTGACTTTC. Its protein is CASSPNLGAGANVLTF.

This clone was observed a few times. This chain uses TRBV7-6 with TRBJ1-4, with unresolved D. From germline, CDR1 is SGHVS and CDR2 FNYEAQ. The V gene lost 3 bases and the J gene lost 3 bases, with 11 bases spanning the gap. The CDR3 consists of 15 residues. CDR3 nucleotide sequence: TGTGCCAGCAGCTTCCGGGCATCCTCTAATGAAAAACTGTTTTTT. Translation: CASSFRASSNEKLFF.

This clone was observed once. The chain combines TRBV4-1 with TRBJ2-1, with D possibly matching TRBD2 (6 bases). The CDR3 runs 17 residues. CDR1 MGHRA and CDR2 YSYEKL come from the germline V gene. Trimming removed 4 bases from V and 6 bases from J, with 22 bases in between. DNA for the CDR3: TGCGCCAGCAGCCGCTCGCGCACCGGGACTGGGTCCAATGAGCAGTTCTTC. It encodes CASSRSRTGTGSNEQFF.

The genes are TRBV11-3 and TRBJ2-3, with TRBD2 matching 7 bases. The junction had 14 bases not matched to a gene; V was cut back by 5 bases and J by 6 bases. The CDR3 has 16 residues. Germline CDR1 and CDR2: SGHNT and YENEEA. CDR3 DNA: TGTGCCAGCAGCAGAGGGGTTTCGGGGGAGGGGGATACGCAGTATTTT. It is translated as CASSRGVSGEGDTQYF.

The chain recombines TRBV25-1 with TRBJ1-2, with D possibly being TRBD1 (5 bases). The germline V gene has CDR1 MGHDK and CDR2 SYGVNS. CDR3 length equals 13 residues. V shed 6 bases and J shed 0 bases, with 8 bases lying between them. For the CDR3, the DNA is TGTGCCAGCAGCCAGGGCGCTAACTATGGCTACACCTTC. Translated, it gives CASSQGANYGYTF.

The gene calls are TRBV5-4 and TRBJ2-5, with 13 nucleotides matching TRBD2. Germline V gives CDR1 SGHNT, CDR2 YYREEE (reference sequence). With V trimmed by 4 bases and J by 0 bases, 9 bases remained unmatched. This CDR3 region has 18 residues. CDR3 sequence: CASSATGLAGRYQETQYF. CDR3 DNA: TGTGCCAGCAGCGCCACGGGACTAGCGGGGAGGTACCAAGAGACCCAGTACTTC.

The chain links TRBV7-2 to TRBJ2-5; 7 bases agree with TRBD2. The CDR3 extends over 16 amino acids. Germline V gene lookup returns CDR1 SGHTA and CDR2 FQGNSA. The junction had 15 bases not matched to a gene; V was cut back by 1 base and J by 10 bases. The CDR3 reads CASSLGLRDYTKSQYF. The CDR3 DNA follows: TGTGCCAGCAGCTTAGGACTCCGGGACTATACCAAGAGCCAGTACTTC.

The rearrangement uses TRBV10-2 and TRBJ1-2; D might be TRBD1 (6 bases). This CDR3 is 14 amino acids long. V lost 11 bases, J lost 0 bases, and 16 bases lay in between. Germline V lookup: CDR1 WSHSY, CDR2 SAAADI. This CDR3 is CALGGGPTNYGYTF. CDR3 bases: TGCGCCCTTGGGGGCGGCCCTACTAACTATGGCTACACCTTC.

A few counts support this clone. The chain carries TRBV2 and TRBJ1-5; the D gene is possibly TRBD1 (6 bases). This CDR3 has 13 amino acids. Germline CDR1 is SNHLY and CDR2 is FYNNEI. V was clipped by 4 bases and J by 3 bases, with 7 bases between them. This chain's CDR3 is CASSGDINQPQHF. The CDR3 DNA follows: TGTGCCAGCAGTGGGGACATCAATCAGCCCCAGCATTTT.

The genes are TRBV21-1 and TRBJ2-5; TRBD2, the D gene given by the table, was not confirmed from the DNA. TRBV21-1 is reported as a pseudogene. The length of the CDR3 is 16 residues. The CDR3 nucleotides are TGTGCCAGCAGCCAAAAGGGCCTAGCGGGGCAAGAGACCCAGTACTTC. This translates into CASSQKGLAGQETQYF.

This chain links TRBV4-3 with TRBJ2-1; TRBD2 aligns across 7 bases. Germline-derived CDR1 and CDR2 are LGHNA and YSLEER. J was trimmed by 9 bases and V by 1 base; bases with no gene match: 12. This CDR3 has 16 residues. The CDR3 loop reads CASSQVVASGTSEQFF. The CDR3, as DNA: TGCGCCAGCAGCCAAGTTGTGGCTAGCGGAACAAGTGAGCAGTTCTTC.

Turning to this clone: The sample holds other DNA sequences that translate to the same CDR3. V and J are TRBV7-7 and TRBJ2-3; D gene uncertain. Germline V CDR1 and CDR2: SSHAT, FNYEAQ (reference sequence). This CDR3 is 13 amino acids long. With 1 base removed from V and 0 bases from J, the gap between germline ends came to 2 bases. The CDR3 region is CASSLGSTDTQYF. CDR3 nucleotides: TGTGCCAGCAGCTTAGGCAGCACAGATACGCAGTATTTT.

The chain links TRBV5-4 to TRBJ2-3; D gene uncertain. CDR1 is SGHNT and CDR2 is YYREEE in the germline V gene (reference sequence). This CDR3 region has 14 residues. The V end was cut by 2 bases, the J end by 0 bases, with 7 bases between. For the CDR3, the DNA is TGTGCCAGCAGCTTAACCGCTAGCACAGATACGCAGTATTTT. This encodes CASSLTASTDTQYF.

The genes are TRBV7-2 and TRBJ1-2, with no clear D. V was trimmed by 4 bases and J by 8 bases, leaving 11 bases between them. CDR3 length: 12 residues. CDR1 is SGHTA and CDR2 is FQGNSA in the germline V gene. CDR3: CASSSPGWGYTF. CDR3 coding DNA: TGTGCCAGCAGCTCCCCGGGTTGGGGCTACACCTTC.

The J gene is TRBJ2-3, the V gene TRBV4-1, with D possibly matching TRBD2 (5 bases). Germline V CDR1 and CDR2: MGHRA, YSYEKL. The V and J ends lost 0 bases and 5 bases respectively, with 21 bases between them. The CDR3 is 18 residues long. Here the CDR3 DNA reads TGCGCCAGCAGCCAAGAGGTGATGAGGGCTACCTCCAAAGATACGCAGTATTTT. Its protein is CASSQEVMRATSKDTQYF.

This chain links TRBV2 with TRBJ1-4, with D possibly TRBD1 on 5 matching bases. The CDR3 extends over 14 amino acids. Looked up from germline, CDR1 is SNHLY and CDR2 is FYNNEI. V gave up 2 bases and J gave up 11 bases, with 15 bases separating them. The CDR3 is CASSEPPLKGKLFF. CDR3 in DNA: TGTGCCAGCAGTGAACCACCTCTAAAGGGGAAACTGTTTTTT.

The gene calls are TRBV7-9 and TRBJ2-3; TRBD1 agrees at 7 bases. This CDR3 region has 16 residues. Per germline, CDR1 SEHNR and CDR2 FQNEAQ (reference sequence). J gave up 6 bases and V 6 bases, and 15 bases lay outside the gene matches. The CDR3 nucleotides are TGTGCCAGCAGTCGGATTGAAGGGGGCCACTCCGATACGCAGTATTTT. Translation: CASSRIEGGHSDTQYF.

The V and J genes are TRBV27 and TRBJ2-7; 7 nucleotides match TRBD1. V shed 7 bases, J shed 7 bases, and the junction held 10 bases outside the gene matches. Per the germline V gene, CDR1 is MNHEY and CDR2 is SMNVEV (reference sequence). The CDR3 length is 13 residues. CDR3 bases: TGTGCCAGCAATAGACAGGGTATGGGGGAGCAGTACTTC. It yields the protein CASNRQGMGEQYF.

Concerning this clone: This may stem from a read error, because a much larger clone lies one nucleotide away. Additional DNA sequences in this sample encode the identical CDR3. The V and J genes are TRBV7-8 and TRBJ2-3, with 11 nucleotides matching TRBD1. V dropped 5 bases and J dropped 0; count of bases not matched to a gene: 4. Germline V gene lookup returns CDR1 SGHVS and CDR2 FQNEAQ. The CDR3 sequence is 16 residues long. The CDR3 loop is CASSPRDRGSTDTQYF. CDR3 DNA: TGTGCCAGCAGCCCGCGGGACAGGGGGAGCACAGATACGCAGTATTTT.

The chain combines TRBV5-5 with TRBJ2-3, with D uncertain. V was cut by 4 bases and J by 0 bases, with 15 bases left in between. The CDR3 totals 16 residues. CDR1 is SGHKS and CDR2 is YYEKEE in the germline V gene (reference sequence). The CDR3 here is CASSGTATLSTDTQYF. The CDR3, as DNA: TGTGCCAGCAGCGGAACAGCGACCCTAAGCACAGATACGCAGTATTTT.

The J gene is TRBJ1-1, the V gene TRBV7-3; D is unresolved. CDR1 SGHTA and CDR2 FQGTGA come from the germline V gene. The CDR3 is 13 residues long. V gave up 2 bases and J gave up 7 bases, with 11 bases separating them. The DNA of the CDR3 is TGTGCCAGCAGCTTAGAACTATGGGGTGAAGCTTTCTTT. Its protein product is CASSLELWGEAFF.